This T cell receptor beta chain was obtained from a study of shared clonotypes between healthy human individuals. About the study: In total, the donors were a couple of women and a few men aged 18 to 49. Overall study results and limits: Clonotype sharing among donors was expected to depend on sequencing depth.

Of note for this clone: Its antigen is currently unknown.

The assay was immunoSEQ multiplex PCR, and TCRdb's table has in-frame clones only and misses some. The sample holds about 490,000 clones, over 75% seen once. Germline CDR1 reads LNHDA; CDR2 reads SQIVND (reference sequence). Trimming stripped 3 bases from V and 4 bases from J, with 15 bases between. The CDR3 runs 16 residues. The study drew all its donors from Caucasian adults living in Nashville, Tennessee. The TCR comes from a woman aged 35 to 49 in good health. Some clones in this sample may be carry-over from other donors' samples. Sequencing was carried out using PBMCs. The rearrangement joins TRBV19 to TRBJ2-2; D is unclear. The CDR3 DNA reads TGTGCCAGTAGTATTTACGGTAGCTTTCGCACCGGGGAGCTGTTTTTT. Translated, it gives CASSIYGSFRTGELFF.